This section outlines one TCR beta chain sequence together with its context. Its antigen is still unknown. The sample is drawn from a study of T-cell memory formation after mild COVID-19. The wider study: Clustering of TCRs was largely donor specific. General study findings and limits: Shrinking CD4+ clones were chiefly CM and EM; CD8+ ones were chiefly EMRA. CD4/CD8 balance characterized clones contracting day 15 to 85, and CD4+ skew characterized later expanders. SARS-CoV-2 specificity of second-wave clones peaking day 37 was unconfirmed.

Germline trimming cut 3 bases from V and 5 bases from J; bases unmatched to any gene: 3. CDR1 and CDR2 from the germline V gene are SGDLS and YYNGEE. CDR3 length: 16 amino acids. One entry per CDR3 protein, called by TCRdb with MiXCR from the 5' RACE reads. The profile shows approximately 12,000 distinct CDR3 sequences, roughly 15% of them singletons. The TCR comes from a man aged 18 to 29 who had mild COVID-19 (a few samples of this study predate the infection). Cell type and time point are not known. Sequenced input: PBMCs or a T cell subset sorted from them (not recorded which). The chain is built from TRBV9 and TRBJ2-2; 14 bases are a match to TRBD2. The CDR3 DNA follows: TGTGCCAGCAGCGGACTAGCGGGAGGGGGAACCGGGGAGCTGTTTTTT. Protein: CASSGLAGGGTGELFF.